Following are 12 T cell receptor beta chains from one sample sequenced in a study of T cell repertoires in cytomegalovirus infection. Their cognate antigens are unknown. MiXCR, run by TCRdb on the reads, gives a single entry per CDR3 protein. This table has more than 250,000 distinct CDR3 sequences, around 25% appearing once. Sample: cultured PBMCs, taken from culture after CMV antigen stimulation. All receptors derive from a human donor in good health (CMV status not recorded). Some clones in this sample may be carry-over from other donors' samples.

This clonotype was counted only a few times. The V call is TRBV7-2, the J call TRBJ2-3; no clear D. CDR3 length equals 14 residues. The germline V gene has CDR1 SGHTA and CDR2 FQGNSA. Trimming took off 3 bases at V and 4 bases at J, with 11 bases between the two ends. The CDR3 sequence is CASSFGDRADTQYF. As DNA, the CDR3 is TGTGCCAGCAGCTTTGGGGATCGTGCAGATACGCAGTATTTT.

The genes are TRBV4-3 and TRBJ2-1; possibly TRBD2 for D (6 bases). CDR1 is LGHNA and CDR2 is YSLEER in the germline V gene. V was shortened by 0 bases and J by 3 bases, with 18 bases between the two germline ends. This CDR3 contains 18 residues. The CDR3 loop reads CASSQEGVGGGSYNEQFF. The DNA for the CDR3 is TGCGCCAGCAGCCAAGAGGGGGTGGGTGGAGGGAGCTACAATGAGCAGTTCTTC.

This clonotype showed up just a few times. This chain uses TRBV15 with TRBJ2-1, with 9 bases fitting TRBD2. Germline-derived CDR1 and CDR2 are LNHNV and YYDKDF (reference sequence). Germline trimming cut 8 bases from V and 6 bases from J; bases unmatched to any gene: 5. This CDR3 is built from 13 residues. CDR3 bases: TGTGCCACCTTAGCGGGAGAAAGCAATGAGCAGTTCTTC. Protein product: CATLAGESNEQFF.

The chain combines TRBV7-8 with TRBJ1-5; D is possibly TRBD1 (6 bases). Germline V gene data show CDR1 as SGHVS and CDR2 as FQNEAQ. V was clipped by 4 bases and J by 7 bases, with 17 bases between them. The CDR3 spans 15 residues. The CDR3 here is CASSWGRGSGQPQHF. The CDR3 DNA reads as TGTGCCAGCAGCTGGGGAAGGGGGTCGGGCCAGCCCCAGCATTTT.

Note on this clonotype: A read error may be the cause here, since a much bigger clone is one base away. The chain is built from TRBV6-2 or TRBV6-3 and TRBJ2-7, with D possibly TRBD2 on 6 matching bases. Germline V gives CDR1 MNHEY, CDR2 SVGEGT. Trimming pared 0 bases from V and 2 bases from J, leaving 20 bases between. The CDR3 extends over 18 amino acids. DNA for the CDR3: TGTGCCAGCAGTTACTCGCCAAGTAGTAGCGGAATCACCTACGAGCAGTACTTC. Translation: CASSYSPSSSGITYEQYF.

This chain uses TRBV7-9 with TRBJ1-2; D uncertain. The CDR3 sequence is 14 residues long. Deletions cut 1 base from V and 6 bases from J, with 12 bases between. Germline CDR1 reads SEHNR; CDR2 reads FQNEAQ (reference sequence). The CDR3 bases are TGTGCCAGCAGCTTAGGGTCCTTAGGAAATGGCTACACCTTC. Protein: CASSLGSLGNGYTF.

The table lists this clonotype with a few counts. The chain has TRBV19 and TRBJ2-5, with D perhaps matching TRBD1 (5 bases). Germline lookup yields CDR1 LNHDA and CDR2 SQIVND (reference sequence). Trimming left V 4 bases short and J 5 bases short, with 17 bases between. There are 15 residues in the CDR3. CDR3 region: CASSRGFGTEETQYF. In DNA, the CDR3 is TGTGCCAGTAGTAGGGGCTTCGGAACAGAGGAGACCCAGTACTTC.

The V call is TRBV28, the J call TRBJ2-7; 10 bases line up with TRBD1. The V segment lost 3 bases and the J segment 2 bases; nucleotides outside the gene matches: 4. Germline-derived CDR1 and CDR2 are MDHEN and SYDVKM. This CDR3 has 15 residues. The CDR3 nucleotides read TGTGCCAGCAGTTTTGTCGGGACAGGGGCCTACGAGCAGTACTTC. Translation: CASSFVGTGAYEQYF.

This clonotype was counted ten times or more. This chain links TRBV7-2 with TRBJ2-5; 8 bases fit TRBD2. CDR1 is SGHTA and CDR2 is FQGNSA in the germline V gene. Trimming at V came to 1 base and at J to 4 bases, leaving 5 bases not matched to a gene. The CDR3 covers 15 residues. CDR3 DNA: TGTGCCAGCAGCTTAGACGGGAGGGCCGGAGAGACCCAGTACTTC. This codes for CASSLDGRAGETQYF.

The V call is TRBV7-2, the J call TRBJ2-7; D is possibly TRBD1 (5 bases). V was pared by 5 bases and J by 6 bases, with 20 bases between. The CDR3 runs to 15 residues. Germline-derived CDR1 and CDR2 are SGHTA and FQGNSA. Written as DNA, the CDR3 is TGTGCCAGCAGCCCCACTGGACAAATCCGCCCCGAGCAGTACTTC. Translated: CASSPTGQIRPEQYF.

This clonotype was counted only a few times. The chain couples TRBV7-9 to TRBJ1-2; D is possibly TRBD1 (5 bases). Per the germline V gene, CDR1 is SEHNR and CDR2 is FQNEAQ (reference sequence). The CDR3 is 12 amino acids. The V gene lost 11 bases and the J gene lost 6 bases, with 16 bases spanning the gap. CDR3 protein: CAATGGSDGYTF. CDR3 sequence (DNA): TGTGCCGCAACGGGGGGTTCGGATGGCTACACCTTC.

This clonotype was observed a handful of times. J is TRBJ2-3 and V is TRBV30, with no clear D. The CDR3 loop spans 8 amino acids. Germline V gene data show CDR1 as GTSNPN and CDR2 as SVGIG (reference sequence). The V and J ends lost 8 bases and 5 bases respectively, with 2 bases between them. The CDR3: CAVDTQYF. The CDR3, as DNA: TGTGCCGTAGATACGCAGTATTTT.